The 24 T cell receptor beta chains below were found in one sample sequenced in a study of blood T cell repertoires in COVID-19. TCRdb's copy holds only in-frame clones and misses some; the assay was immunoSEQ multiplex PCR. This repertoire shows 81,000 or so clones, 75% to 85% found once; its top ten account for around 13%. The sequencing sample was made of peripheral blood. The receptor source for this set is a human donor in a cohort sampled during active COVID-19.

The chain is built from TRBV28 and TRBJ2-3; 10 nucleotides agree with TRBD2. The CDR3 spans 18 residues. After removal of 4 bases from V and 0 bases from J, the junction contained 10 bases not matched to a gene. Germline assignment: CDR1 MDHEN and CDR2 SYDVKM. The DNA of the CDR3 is TGTGCCAGCAGTTACGTGGCCTTAGCGGGGGGCAGCACAGATACGCAGTATTTT. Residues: CASSYVALAGGSTDTQYF.

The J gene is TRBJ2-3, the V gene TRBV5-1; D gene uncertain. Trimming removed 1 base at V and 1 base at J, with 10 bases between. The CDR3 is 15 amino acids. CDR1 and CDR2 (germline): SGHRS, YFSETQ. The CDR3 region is CASSLSPLGTDTQYF. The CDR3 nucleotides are TGCGCCAGCAGCTTGAGCCCTCTGGGCACAGATACGCAGTATTTT.

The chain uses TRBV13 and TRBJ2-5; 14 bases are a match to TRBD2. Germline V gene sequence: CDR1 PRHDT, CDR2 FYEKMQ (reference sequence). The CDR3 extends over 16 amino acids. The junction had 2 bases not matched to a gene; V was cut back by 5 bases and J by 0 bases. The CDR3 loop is CASSRLAGGYQETQYF. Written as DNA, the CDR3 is TGTGCCAGCAGCAGACTAGCGGGGGGGTACCAAGAGACCCAGTACTTC.

CDR3 sequence reads: CASSFFPGGSYNEQFF. CDR3 sequence (DNA): TGTGCCAGCAGCTTCTTCCCCGGGGGTTCCTACAATGAGCAGTTCTTC. The chain carries TRBV7-3 and TRBJ2-1; D is possibly TRBD2 (6 bases). Germline loops: CDR1 SGHTA, CDR2 FQGTGA. The CDR3 is made up of 16 amino acids. Trimming left V 3 bases short and J 1 base short, with 13 bases between.

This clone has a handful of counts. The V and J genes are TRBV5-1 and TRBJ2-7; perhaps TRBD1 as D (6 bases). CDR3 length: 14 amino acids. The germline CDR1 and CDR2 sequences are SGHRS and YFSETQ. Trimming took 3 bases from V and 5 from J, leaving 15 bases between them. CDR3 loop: CASSWGPTGNEQYF. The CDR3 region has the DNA TGCGCCAGCAGCTGGGGACCTACAGGGAACGAGCAGTACTTC.

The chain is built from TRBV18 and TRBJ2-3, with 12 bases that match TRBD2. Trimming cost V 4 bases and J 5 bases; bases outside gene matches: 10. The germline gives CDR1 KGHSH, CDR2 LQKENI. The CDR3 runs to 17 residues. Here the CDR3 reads CASSLSTGLAGLDTQYF. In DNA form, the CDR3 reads TGTGCCAGCTCACTCAGTACCGGACTAGCGGGGTTAGATACGCAGTATTTT.

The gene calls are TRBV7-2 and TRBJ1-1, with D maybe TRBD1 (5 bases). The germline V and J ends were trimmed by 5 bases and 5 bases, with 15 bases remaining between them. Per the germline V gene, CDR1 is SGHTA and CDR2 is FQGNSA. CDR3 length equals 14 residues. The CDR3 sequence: CASSLVTGTTEAFF. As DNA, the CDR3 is TGTGCCAGCAGCCTAGTGACCGGGACTACTGAAGCTTTCTTT.

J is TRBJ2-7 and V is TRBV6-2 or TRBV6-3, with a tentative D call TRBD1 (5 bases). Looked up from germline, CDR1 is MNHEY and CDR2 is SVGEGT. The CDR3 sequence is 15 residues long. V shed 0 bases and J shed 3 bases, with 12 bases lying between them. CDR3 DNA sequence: TGTGCCAGCAGTTACTCAGGTCAGGGTGACTACGAGCAGTACTTC. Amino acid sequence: CASSYSGQGDYEQYF.

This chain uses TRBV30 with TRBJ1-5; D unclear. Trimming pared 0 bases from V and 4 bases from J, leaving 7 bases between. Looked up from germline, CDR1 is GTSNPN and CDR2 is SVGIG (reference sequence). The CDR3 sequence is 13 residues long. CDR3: CAWSVRNNQPQHF. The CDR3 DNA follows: TGTGCCTGGAGTGTCAGGAATAATCAGCCCCAGCATTTT.

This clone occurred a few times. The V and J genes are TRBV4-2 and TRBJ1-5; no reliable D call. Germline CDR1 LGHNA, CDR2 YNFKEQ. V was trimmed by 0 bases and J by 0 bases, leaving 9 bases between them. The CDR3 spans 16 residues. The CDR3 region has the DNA TGTGCCAGCAGCCAAGATGGGCAAACTAGCAATCAGCCCCAGCATTTT. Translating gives CASSQDGQTSNQPQHF.

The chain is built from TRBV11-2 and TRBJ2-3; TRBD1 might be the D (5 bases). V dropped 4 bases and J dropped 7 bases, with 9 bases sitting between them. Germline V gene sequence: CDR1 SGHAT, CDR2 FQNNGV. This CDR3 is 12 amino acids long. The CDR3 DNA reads TGTGCCAGCAGCTCTGGGGCTTATACGCAGTATTTT. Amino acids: CASSSGAYTQYF.

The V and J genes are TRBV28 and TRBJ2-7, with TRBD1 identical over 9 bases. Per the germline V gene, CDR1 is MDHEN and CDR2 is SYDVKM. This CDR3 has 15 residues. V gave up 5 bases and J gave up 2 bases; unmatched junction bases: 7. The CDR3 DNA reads TGTGCCAGCAGTGACCGGGACAGGGCAGCCTACGAGCAGTACTTC. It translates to CASSDRDRAAYEQYF.

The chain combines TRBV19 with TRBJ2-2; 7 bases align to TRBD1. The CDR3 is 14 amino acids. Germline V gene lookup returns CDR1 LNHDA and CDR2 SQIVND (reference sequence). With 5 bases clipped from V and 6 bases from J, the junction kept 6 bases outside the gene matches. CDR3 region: CASSPGQGAGELFF. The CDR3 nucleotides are TGTGCCAGTAGTCCAGGGCAGGGGGCCGGGGAGCTGTTTTTT.

CDR3 region: CASSSAEELFF. The CDR3 coding sequence is TGTGCCAGCAGTTCCGCGGAGGAGCTGTTTTTT. This chain uses TRBV12-3 or TRBV12-4 with TRBJ2-2; D gene ambiguous. The CDR3 consists of 11 residues. Trimming stripped 4 bases from V and 10 bases from J, with 7 bases between.

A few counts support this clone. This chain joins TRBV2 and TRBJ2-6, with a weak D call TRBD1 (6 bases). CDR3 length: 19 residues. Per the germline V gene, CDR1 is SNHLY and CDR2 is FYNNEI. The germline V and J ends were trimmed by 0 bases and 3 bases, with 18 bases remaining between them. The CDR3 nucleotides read TGTGCCAGCAGTGAAGCGCTCGGACAGTTCCCCGGTGGGGCCAACGTCCTGACTTTC. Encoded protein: CASSEALGQFPGGANVLTF.

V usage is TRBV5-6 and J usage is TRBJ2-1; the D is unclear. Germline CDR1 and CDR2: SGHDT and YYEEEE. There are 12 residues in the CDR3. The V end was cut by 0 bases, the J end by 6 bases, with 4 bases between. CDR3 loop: CASSLGSNEQFF. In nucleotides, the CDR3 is TGTGCCAGCAGCTTGGGCAGCAATGAGCAGTTCTTC.

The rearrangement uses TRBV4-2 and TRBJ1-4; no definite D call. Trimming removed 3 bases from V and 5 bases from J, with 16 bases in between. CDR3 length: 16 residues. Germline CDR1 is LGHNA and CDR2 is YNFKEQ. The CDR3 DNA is TGTGCCAGCAGCCAGACGGACCGGCGGGAGAATGAAAAACTGTTTTTT. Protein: CASSQTDRRENEKLFF.

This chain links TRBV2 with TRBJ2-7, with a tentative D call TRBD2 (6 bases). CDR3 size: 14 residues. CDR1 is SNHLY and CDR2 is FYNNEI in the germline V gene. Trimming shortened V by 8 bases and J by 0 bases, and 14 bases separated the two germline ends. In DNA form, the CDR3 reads TGTGCCAGCTTCCGGGACTCAAGCTCCTACGAGCAGTACTTC. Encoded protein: CASFRDSSSYEQYF.

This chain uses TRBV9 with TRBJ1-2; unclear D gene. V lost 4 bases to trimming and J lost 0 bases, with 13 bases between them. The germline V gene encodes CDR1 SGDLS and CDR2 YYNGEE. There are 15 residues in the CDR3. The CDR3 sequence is CASSPAGAANYGYTF. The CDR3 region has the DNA TGTGCCAGCAGCCCGGCGGGCGCAGCTAACTATGGCTACACCTTC.

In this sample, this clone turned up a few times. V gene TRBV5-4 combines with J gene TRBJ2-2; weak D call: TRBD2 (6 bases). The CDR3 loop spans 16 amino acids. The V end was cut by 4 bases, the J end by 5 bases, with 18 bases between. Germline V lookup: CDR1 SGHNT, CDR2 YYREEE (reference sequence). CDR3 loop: CASSNPVGGLTGELFF. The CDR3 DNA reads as TGTGCCAGCAGCAACCCGGTGGGGGGTCTAACCGGGGAGCTGTTTTTT.

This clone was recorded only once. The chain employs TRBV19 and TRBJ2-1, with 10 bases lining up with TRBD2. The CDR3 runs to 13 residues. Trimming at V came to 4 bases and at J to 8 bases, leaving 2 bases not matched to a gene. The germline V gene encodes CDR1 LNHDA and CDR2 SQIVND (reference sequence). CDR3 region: CASSTSGGYEQFF. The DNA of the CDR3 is TGTGCCAGTAGTACTAGCGGGGGTTATGAGCAGTTCTTC.

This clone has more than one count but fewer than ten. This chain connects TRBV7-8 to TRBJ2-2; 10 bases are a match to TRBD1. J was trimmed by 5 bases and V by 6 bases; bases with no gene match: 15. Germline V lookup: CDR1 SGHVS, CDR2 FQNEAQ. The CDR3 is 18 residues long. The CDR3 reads CASRPWGKTGGFTGELFF. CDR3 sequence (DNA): TGTGCCAGCAGACCGTGGGGCAAGACAGGGGGCTTTACCGGGGAGCTGTTTTTT.

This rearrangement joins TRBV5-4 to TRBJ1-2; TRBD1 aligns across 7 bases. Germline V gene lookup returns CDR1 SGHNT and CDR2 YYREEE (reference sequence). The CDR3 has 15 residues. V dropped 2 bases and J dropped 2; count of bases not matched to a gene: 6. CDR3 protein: CASSFGQDPNYGYTF. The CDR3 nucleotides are TGTGCCAGCAGCTTCGGACAGGACCCGAACTATGGCTACACCTTC.

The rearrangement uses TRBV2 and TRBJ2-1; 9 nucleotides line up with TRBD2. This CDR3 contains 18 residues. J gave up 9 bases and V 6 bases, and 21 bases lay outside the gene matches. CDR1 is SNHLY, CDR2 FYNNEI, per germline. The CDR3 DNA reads TGTGCCAGCAGGACAGACCTAGGGGGAGCGGGGGGCCACGGTGAGCAGTTCTTC. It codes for CASRTDLGGAGGHGEQFF. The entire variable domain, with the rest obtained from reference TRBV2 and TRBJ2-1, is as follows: EPEVTQTPSHQVTQMGQEVILRCVPISNHLYFYWYRQILGQKVEFLVSFYNNEISEKSEIFDDQFSVERPDGSNFTLKIRSTKLEDSAMYFCASRTDLGGAGGHGEQFFGPGTRLTVL.